This T cell receptor (beta chain) derives from a study of shared T cell receptors in the human thymus. TCRdb's table, derived via immunoSEQ multiplex PCR, lists solely in-frame clones and lacks some. The sample carries hundreds of thousands of clones, about four fifths recorded once. Germline trimming cut 6 bases from V and 4 bases from J; bases unmatched to any gene: 19. This CDR3 is built from 19 residues. Germline V gene lookup returns CDR1 MDHEN and CDR2 SYDVKM. These data also formed part of another study, on human thymus T cells. That paper states: Obtained as resections during corrective heart surgery, the thymus tissue was then studied. Thymic as well as blood repertoires seemed to favor certain V and J genes unevenly.

The chain carries TRBV28 and TRBJ2-3; 10 bases match TRBD2. Sequenced: thymocytes. This TCR came from a boy younger than two with a congenital heart defect. CDR3 sequence (DNA): TGTGCCAGCAGCCCATCGTCGGCTAGCGGGGGACGGGGGTCAGATACGCAGTATTTT. As protein: CASSPSSASGGRGSDTQYF.